The 20 T cell receptor beta chains in this list originate from one sample, sequenced in a study of cytomegalovirus exposure and HLA in healthy donors. The PCR ran on 60 Vbeta and 13 Jbeta primers. Measured with immunoSEQ multiplex PCR; TCRdb has only the in-frame clones, and not every one. This table has 120,000 to 150,000 clones, over 60% appearing once. The sample taken for sequencing was PBMCs. The receptors come from a man aged 35 to 55 in good health and CMV-seropositive.

The rearrangement links TRBV14 to TRBJ1-3; D remains unclear. The CDR3 runs to 17 residues. Trimming left V 0 bases short and J 0 bases short, with 12 bases between. Germline CDR1 and CDR2: SGHDN and FVKESK. CDR3 sequence (DNA): TGTGCCAGCAGCCAAGACCTTTTGGGGAGCTCTGGAAACACCATATATTTT. Translation: CASSQDLLGSSGNTIYF.

V is TRBV6-1 and J is TRBJ2-7; a weak D match, TRBD1 (6 bases). The CDR3 has 15 residues. The germline gives CDR1 MNHNS, CDR2 SASEGT. The ends were cut back, 7 bases at V and 3 bases at J, with 19 bases in the middle. CDR3 coding DNA: TGTGCCAGCATCCGGGCCCCAGGGGCGAGCTACGAGCAGTACTTC. Residues: CASIRAPGASYEQYF.

The V and J genes are TRBV7-2 and TRBJ1-2; D uncertain. In germline, CDR1 is SGHTA, CDR2 FQGNSA. The V end lost 4 bases, the J end lost 4 bases, and 13 bases lay between the germline ends. The CDR3 has 14 amino acids. CDR3 in DNA: TGTGCCAGCAGCTCCGCCCCGGAGGGCTATGGCTACACCTTC. It yields the protein CASSSAPEGYGYTF.

This clone was seen only a few times. Distinct nucleotide sequences in the sample also encode this CDR3. This rearrangement joins TRBV4-2 to TRBJ2-3, with 9 bases lining up with TRBD2. V gave up 0 bases and J gave up 1 base; unmatched junction bases: 2. From germline, CDR1 is LGHNA and CDR2 YNFKEQ. CDR3 length: 16 residues. DNA of the CDR3: TGTGCCAGCAGCCAAGAGACTAGCGGACGCACAGATACGCAGTATTTT. Amino acid sequence: CASSQETSGRTDTQYF.

The CDR3 is CASSYTGRNEQYF. The CDR3 DNA reads TGTGCCAGCAGTTACACAGGGCGGAACGAGCAGTACTTC. The rearrangement joins TRBV6-5 to TRBJ2-7; maybe TRBD1 (6 bases). Trimming cost V 2 bases and J 5 bases, with 10 bases left between them. Germline loops: CDR1 MNHEY, CDR2 SVGAGI. This CDR3 spans 13 amino acids.

The gene calls are TRBV27 and TRBJ2-1, with 12 nucleotides matching TRBD1. The CDR3 extends over 16 amino acids. Germline V gene lookup returns CDR1 MNHEY and CDR2 SMNVEV (reference sequence). Trimming removed 2 bases from V and 8 bases from J; junction bases left unmatched: 7. Here the CDR3 DNA reads TGTGCCAGCAGTTTAAGGGACAGGGGGCGGAGGTATGAGCAGTTCTTC. Protein sequence: CASSLRDRGRRYEQFF.

The V call is TRBV9, the J call TRBJ1-1; no clear D. From germline, CDR1 is SGDLS and CDR2 YYNGEE. The CDR3 is 13 amino acids. Deletions cut 4 bases from V and 1 base from J, with 8 bases between. The CDR3 is CASSPEENTEAFF. The CDR3 DNA is TGTGCCAGCAGCCCCGAGGAGAACACTGAAGCTTTCTTT.

The chain has TRBV19 and TRBJ1-1; weak D call: TRBD1 (6 bases). The CDR3 has 16 amino acids. Germline V gene data show CDR1 as LNHDA and CDR2 as SQIVND (reference sequence). V was clipped by 5 bases and J by 3 bases, with 19 bases between them. CDR3 in amino acids: CASSPTGTSKYTEAFF. DNA of the CDR3: TGTGCCAGTAGTCCCACAGGGACGTCTAAGTACACTGAAGCTTTCTTT.

The rearrangement joins TRBV9 to TRBJ2-3, with D possibly matching TRBD2 (6 bases). V was pared by 4 bases and J by 4 bases, with 16 bases between. The CDR3 has 15 amino acids. Germline V gene sequence: CDR1 SGDLS, CDR2 YYNGEE. Written as DNA, the CDR3 is TGTGCCAGCAGCCTTCTAATGGGACTTCCAGATACGCAGTATTTT. This translates into CASSLLMGLPDTQYF.

The rearrangement uses TRBV7-9 and TRBJ2-1; D gene unclear. Trimming took off 1 base at V and 4 bases at J, with 11 bases between the two ends. CDR1 is SEHNR and CDR2 is FQNEAQ in the germline V gene (reference sequence). The CDR3 contains 15 residues. The CDR3, as DNA: TGTGCCAGCAGCTTAGAAACGGTGCCATACAATGAGCAGTTCTTC. It is translated as CASSLETVPYNEQFF.

The chain recombines TRBV5-1 with TRBJ2-5, with a weak D call TRBD2 (5 bases). The DNA end lines up better with TRBJ2-7; the J call may be wrong. CDR3 length: 14 residues. CDR1 is SGHRS and CDR2 is YFSETQ in the germline V gene. The CDR3 here is CASSLELEAYEQYF. CDR3 bases: TGCGCCAGCAGCTTGGAACTAGAAGCTTACGAGCAGTACTTC.

CDR3 residues: CAWRGGAALYEQYF. As DNA, the CDR3 is TGTGCCTGGAGGGGGGGAGCCGCCCTATACGAGCAGTACTTC. The chain employs TRBV30 and TRBJ2-7; D is possibly TRBD2 (6 bases). With 3 bases removed from V and 4 bases from J, the gap between germline ends came to 16 bases. The germline gives CDR1 GTSNPN, CDR2 SVGIG (reference sequence). The CDR3 covers 14 residues.

This chain joins TRBV7-2 and TRBJ2-5; 10 nucleotides line up with TRBD2. There are 17 residues in the CDR3. Germline values: CDR1 SGHTA, CDR2 FQGNSA. Losses at the gene ends were 4 bases for V and 5 bases for J; bases not matched to a gene: 13. The CDR3 sequence is CASSSERGGLSFETQYF. The CDR3 nucleotides are TGTGCCAGCAGCTCCGAGCGGGGGGGCCTTTCTTTCGAGACCCAGTACTTC.

This chain connects TRBV29-1 to TRBJ1-1; D is ambiguous. V dropped 7 bases and J dropped 3 bases, with 9 bases sitting between them. The CDR3 is made up of 11 amino acids. Germline lookup yields CDR1 SQVTM and CDR2 ANQGSEA. CDR3 in amino acids: CSGGRHTEAFF. In nucleotides, the CDR3 is TGCAGCGGAGGCCGGCACACTGAAGCTTTCTTT.

The V and J genes are TRBV2 and TRBJ2-3; the match to TRBD1 covers 10 bases. The CDR3 extends over 16 amino acids. Germline values: CDR1 SNHLY, CDR2 FYNNEI. Losses at the gene ends were 6 bases for V and 6 bases for J; bases not matched to a gene: 12. CDR3 amino acids: CASSPTGTGVLDTQYF. The CDR3 nucleotides are TGTGCCAGCAGCCCTACAGGGACAGGGGTTTTGGATACGCAGTATTTT.

J is TRBJ2-1 and V is TRBV28; D might be TRBD1 (6 bases). V was pared by 3 bases and J by 6 bases, with 15 bases between. CDR3 size: 15 residues. CDR1 and CDR2 (germline): MDHEN, SYDVKM. The CDR3 spells CASSFGSDRCNEQFF. CDR3 sequence (DNA): TGTGCCAGCAGTTTTGGGAGCGACAGGTGCAATGAGCAGTTCTTC.

V is TRBV5-1 and J is TRBJ1-1; tentative D call: TRBD1 (6 bases). Germline assignment: CDR1 SGHRS and CDR2 YFSETQ. The length of the CDR3 is 16 residues. Trimming left V 1 base short and J 0 bases short, with 13 bases between. The CDR3 nucleotides read TGCGCCAGCAGCTTGATGGGGGCTCGAATGAACACTGAAGCTTTCTTT. Translated, it gives CASSLMGARMNTEAFF.

J is TRBJ1-4 and V is TRBV19; a possible D gene is TRBD1 (5 bases). V lost 7 bases and J lost 0, with 9 bases in between. This CDR3 spans 14 amino acids. Germline V gives CDR1 LNHDA, CDR2 SQIVND (reference sequence). The CDR3 DNA is TGTGCCAGTATGGGGCGTGCAACTAATGAAAAACTGTTTTTT. Protein: CASMGRATNEKLFF.

The genes are TRBV28 and TRBJ2-3; 7 positions match TRBD2. CDR1 MDHEN and CDR2 SYDVKM come from the germline V gene. With V trimmed by 7 bases and J by 4 bases, 11 bases remained unmatched. This CDR3 is 15 amino acids long. The CDR3 loop is CASTLAAGPADTQYF. The CDR3 nucleotides are TGTGCCAGCACCCTGGCAGCGGGGCCCGCAGATACGCAGTATTTT. The entire variable domain, with the rest obtained from reference TRBV28 and TRBJ2-3, is as follows: DVKVTQSSRYLVKRTGEKVFLECVQDMDHENMFWYRQDPGLGLRLIYFSYDVKMKEKGDIPEGYSVSREKKERFSLILESASTNQTSMYLCASTLAAGPADTQYFGPGTRLTVL.

V and J are TRBV7-9 and TRBJ1-2, with 9 bases aligning to TRBD1. In germline, CDR1 is SEHNR, CDR2 FQNEAQ (reference sequence). With 4 bases clipped from V and 4 bases from J, the junction kept 4 bases outside the gene matches. The CDR3 length is 14 residues. CDR3 sequence reads: CASSSGTGSYGYTF. DNA for the CDR3: TGTGCCAGCAGCTCCGGGACAGGGTCCTATGGCTACACCTTC.